This TCR beta chain was sequenced during a study of shared clonotypes between healthy human individuals. Study background: A donor's plate count was three for CD4 naive and three for CD4 memory; CD8 naive had two and CD8 memory one. General study results and limits: Generally, naive subsets (rather than memory subsets) showed larger estimated richness. Clonotype sharing among donors was thought likely to change with sequencing depth.

CD8 cells regarded as naive lacked CD45RO, were positively chosen for CCR7, and omitted terminally differentiated effector memory CD45RA+ cells. From germline, CDR1 is SGDLS and CDR2 YYNGEE. The CDR3 spans 14 residues. V lost 6 bases to trimming and J lost 4 bases; unmatched junction nucleotides: 7. Original handling: Junction-only sequences without quality scores came from ImmunoSEQ, so filtering differed. Assay used: immunoSEQ multiplex PCR; TCRdb lists only in-frame clones, some missing. That table gives V, J and clone size, and the DNA gave D and trimming. The sample yields around 2.1 million clones, under 95% seen once. In the case of this clone: What it binds is not known. This specimen includes other DNA sequences encoding the same CDR3.

Sequencing was carried out using naive CD8+ T cells from PBMCs. The source of this sequence is a man aged 18 to 30 in good health. Some clones in this sample may be carry-over from other donors' samples. The chain has TRBV9 and TRBJ2-1; TRBD2 matches 7 bases. CDR3 sequence (DNA): TGTGCCAGCACCCCAGGCGGGAGTTACAATGAGCAGTTCTTC. It codes for CASTPGGSYNEQFF.